The 24 T cell receptor beta chains below all came from one sample that was sequenced in a study of cytomegalovirus exposure and HLA in healthy donors. Use of 60 Vbeta and 13 Jbeta primers characterized the PCR. The method was immunoSEQ multiplex PCR; TCRdb's version includes in-frame clones alone and lacks a portion of them. The data contain about 190,000 clones, approximately 80% of them singletons. The sequencing input was PBMCs. The source of these receptors is a boy between 2 and 10 years old in good health and CMV-seronegative.

The rearrangement links TRBV7-6 to TRBJ2-5; 8 bases fit TRBD1. This CDR3 has 15 residues. Germline assignment: CDR1 SGHVS and CDR2 FNYEAQ. After removal of 5 bases from V and 2 bases from J, the junction contained 7 bases not matched to a gene. CDR3 nucleotide sequence: TGTGCCAGCAGCCCCCGACAGGGGAAACAAGAGACCCAGTACTTC. Translated, it gives CASSPRQGKQETQYF.

V gene TRBV13 combines with J gene TRBJ2-3; D gene unclear. The CDR3 is 14 residues long. Germline CDR1 reads PRHDT; CDR2 reads FYEKMQ (reference sequence). Trimming left V 0 bases short and J 5 bases short, with 9 bases between. CDR3: CASSLGRVVDTQYF. For the CDR3, the DNA is TGTGCCAGCAGCTTAGGCCGGGTAGTAGATACGCAGTATTTT.

In nucleotides, the CDR3 is TGTGCCAGTAGTATTTCCCCAGGGAAGAATTCGCTCTTTCAGCCCCAGCATTTT. It encodes CASSISPGKNSLFQPQHF. The chain combines TRBV19 with TRBJ1-5; the D gene is possibly TRBD1 (5 bases). The length of the CDR3 is 18 residues. Trimming pared 3 bases from V and 6 bases from J, leaving 24 bases between. The germline V gene encodes CDR1 LNHDA and CDR2 SQIVND (reference sequence). The variable domain in full, with the rest retrieved from reference TRBV19 and TRBJ1-5, is DGGITQSPKYLFRKEGQNVTLSCEQNLNHDAMYWYRQDPGQGLRLIYYSQIVNDFQKGDIAEGYSVSREKKESFPLTVTSAQKNPTAFYLCASSISPGKNSLFQPQHFGDGTRLSIL.

The chain employs TRBV28 and TRBJ1-1; no reliable D call. Germline V gene lookup returns CDR1 MDHEN and CDR2 SYDVKM. Trimming left V 8 bases short and J 4 bases short, with 14 bases between. There are 13 residues in the CDR3. The DNA for the CDR3 is TGTGCCAGCGCCACTATGCCCATCACTGAAGCTTTCTTT. It codes for CASATMPITEAFF.

Turning to this clone: The junction shows a germline mismatch at one end, possibly a read error. J is TRBJ1-2 and V is TRBV7-2, with 7 bases matching TRBD1. The CDR3 length is 13 residues. Germline-derived CDR1 and CDR2 are SGHTA and FQGNSA. For the CDR3, the DNA is TGTGCCAGCAGCTTAGCGCCAGGGGGAAGGGGAGCCTTC. It encodes CASSLAPGGRGAF.

This clone was seen once. The chain recombines TRBV6-1 with TRBJ1-2; D perhaps matches TRBD1 (6 bases). The germline gives CDR1 MNHNS, CDR2 SASEGT. Deletions cut 4 bases from V and 4 bases from J, with 19 bases between. The CDR3 extends over 16 amino acids. CDR3 sequence: CASSASGGGAFYGYTF. CDR3 coding DNA: TGTGCCAGCAGTGCCTCCGGTGGGGGGGCTTTCTATGGCTACACCTTC.

CDR3 residues: CASSLSTNNEQFF. In DNA, the CDR3 is TGTGCCAGCAGCTTGTCGACTAACAATGAGCAGTTCTTC. This chain links TRBV5-8 with TRBJ2-1, with a weak D call TRBD2 (5 bases). Trimming pared 1 base from V and 5 bases from J, leaving 7 bases between. The CDR3 is 13 residues long. Germline V gene data show CDR1 as SGHTS and CDR2 as YDEGEE.

The count of this clone is one. The chain is built from TRBV6-4 and TRBJ1-4; 7 bases agree with TRBD1. J was trimmed by 2 bases and V by 4 bases; bases with no gene match: 10. The V gene's germline CDR1 is MRHNA and CDR2 SNTAGT. The CDR3 has 17 amino acids. CDR3 nucleotide sequence: TGTGCCAGCAGTGGCCCCTCCCACAGGGGCACTAATGAAAAACTGTTTTTT. Amino acids: CASSGPSHRGTNEKLFF.

The V gene is TRBV11-2, the J gene TRBJ2-7; TRBD1 agrees at 7 bases. With 6 bases clipped from V and 0 bases from J, the junction kept 8 bases outside the gene matches. This CDR3 has 15 amino acids. The germline V gene has CDR1 SGHAT and CDR2 FQNNGV. The CDR3 region is CASRRDRITSYEQYF. CDR3 nucleotide sequence: TGTGCCAGCAGACGGGACAGAATTACCTCCTACGAGCAGTACTTC.

This clone occurred a few times. Other DNA sequences in the same sample also yield this CDR3. The chain uses TRBV27 and TRBJ2-1; D gene unclear. The CDR3 has 13 amino acids. V was clipped by 2 bases and J by 5 bases, with 7 bases between them. Germline V CDR1 and CDR2: MNHEY, SMNVEV (reference sequence). The chain's CDR3 is CASSLGQHNEQFF. As DNA, the CDR3 is TGTGCCAGCAGTTTAGGGCAGCACAATGAGCAGTTCTTC.

This clone was detected only once. This chain uses TRBV18 with TRBJ1-6; 7 bases map to TRBD1. CDR3 length equals 14 residues. V lost 2 bases to trimming and J lost 8 bases; unmatched junction nucleotides: 3. Germline V gene lookup returns CDR1 KGHSH and CDR2 LQKENI. Written as DNA, the CDR3 is TGTGCCAGCTCACCATATGACAGGGATTCACCCCTCCACTTT. This translates into CASSPYDRDSPLHF.

The gene calls are TRBV7-8 and TRBJ2-7; tentatively, D is TRBD1 (5 bases). Looked up from germline, CDR1 is SGHVS and CDR2 is FQNEAQ. V lost 5 bases, J lost 2 bases, and 10 bases lay in between. The CDR3 is made up of 13 amino acids. The CDR3, as DNA: TGTGCCAGCAGCACCGACAGAACCTACGAGCAGTACGTC. This encodes CASSTDRTYEQYV.

The V gene is TRBV4-3, the J gene TRBJ1-2; 7 bases are a match to TRBD1. With V trimmed by 5 bases and J by 5 bases, 20 bases remained unmatched. CDR3 length: 18 amino acids. CDR1 and CDR2 (germline): LGHNA, YSLEER. DNA for the CDR3: TGCGCCAGCAGCTCCACCGCGTACCTTCAGGGGGTTGTTTATGGCTACACCTTC. This sequence encodes CASSSTAYLQGVVYGYTF.

The V and J genes are TRBV7-9 and TRBJ1-2; D might be TRBD1 (6 bases). The CDR3 is 13 residues long. The V gene lost 4 bases and the J gene lost 3 bases, with 9 bases spanning the gap. Germline V CDR1 and CDR2: SEHNR, FQNEAQ (reference sequence). The DNA of the CDR3 is TGTGCCAGCAGCTCCGGACAGTACTATGGCTACACCTTC. Translating it yields CASSSGQYYGYTF.

The rearrangement joins TRBV6-5 to TRBJ1-3; the D is unclear. CDR3 size: 15 residues. The V gene's germline CDR1 is MNHEY and CDR2 SVGAGI. Trimming removed 6 bases from V and 4 bases from J, with 16 bases in between. The CDR3 coding sequence is TGTGCCAGCAGCCACGGCCCTGAGGGAGGAAACACCATATATTTT. Its protein product is CASSHGPEGGNTIYF.

This chain connects TRBV6-1 to TRBJ1-1; D is uncertain. This CDR3 spans 13 amino acids. In germline, CDR1 is MNHNS, CDR2 SASEGT. V was pared by 1 base and J by 13 bases, with 16 bases between. This CDR3 is CASSEGGRVGDFF. CDR3 sequence (DNA): TGTGCCAGCAGTGAAGGAGGGAGGGTGGGTGATTTCTTT.

This clone came up once. The V and J genes are TRBV27 and TRBJ1-3, with TRBD1 identical over 8 bases. Germline V gene sequence: CDR1 MNHEY, CDR2 SMNVEV (reference sequence). After removal of 5 bases from V and 4 bases from J, the junction contained 4 bases not matched to a gene. The CDR3 consists of 14 residues. The CDR3 nucleotides read TGTGCCAGCAGTCCGAGGACAGGGGGAAACACCATATATTTT. Protein sequence: CASSPRTGGNTIYF.

The rearrangement links TRBV14 to TRBJ2-1; D may be TRBD2 (6 bases). V was shortened by 1 base and J by 3 bases, with 16 bases between the two germline ends. Germline CDR1 and CDR2: SGHDN and FVKESK. The CDR3 sequence is 17 residues long. CDR3 in amino acids: CASSQGFGGNDYNEQFF. The CDR3 region has the DNA TGTGCCAGCAGCCAAGGGTTTGGAGGGAATGACTACAATGAGCAGTTCTTC. Based on the CDR3 plus reference TRBV14 and TRBJ2-1, the full variable domain is EAGVTQFPSHSVIEKGQTVTLRCDPISGHDNLYWYRRVMGKEIKFLLHFVKESKQDESGMPNNRFLAERTGGTYSTLKVQPAELEDSGVYFCASSQGFGGNDYNEQFFGPGTRLTVL.

The DNA for the CDR3 is TGTGCCAGCAGCTTGAGCGCGGGGGGCCAAGAGACCCAGTACTTC. Its protein product is CASSLSAGGQETQYF. The chain has TRBV7-2 and TRBJ2-5; 8 nucleotides agree with TRBD2. The CDR3 has 15 residues. The V gene end was trimmed by 3 bases and the J gene end by 1 base; junction bases not matched to a gene: 4. Germline V gene lookup returns CDR1 SGHTA and CDR2 FQGNSA.

The rearrangement joins TRBV5-4 to TRBJ2-3, with 12 bases fitting TRBD2. The J segment lost 1 base and the V segment lost 0 bases, leaving 6 bases of the junction unmatched. This CDR3 region has 18 residues. The germline V gene has CDR1 SGHNT and CDR2 YYREEE (reference sequence). The chain's CDR3 is CASSLAGSSGRGTDTQYF. The CDR3 nucleotides read TGTGCCAGCAGCTTGGCGGGGTCTAGCGGGAGGGGCACAGATACGCAGTATTTT.

This sequence joins TRBV2 and TRBJ2-7; 8 nucleotides match TRBD1. This CDR3 spans 15 amino acids. V dropped 3 bases and J dropped 5; count of bases not matched to a gene: 9. Germline CDR1 is SNHLY and CDR2 is FYNNEI. CDR3 coding DNA: TGTGCCAGCAGTGATCCCGGACAGGGATTCCACGAGCAGTACTTC. Its protein product is CASSDPGQGFHEQYF. Full variable domain (remainder filled in from reference TRBV2 and TRBJ2-7): EPEVTQTPSHQVTQMGQEVILRCVPISNHLYFYWYRQILGQKVEFLVSFYNNEISEKSEIFDDQFSVERPDGSNFTLKIRSTKLEDSAMYFCASSDPGQGFHEQYFGPGTRLTVT.

CDR3 sequence reads: CASRTGTEVFDSYNSPLHF. The CDR3 DNA is TGCGCCAGCAGAACCGGGACAGAAGTTTTCGACTCCTATAATTCACCCCTCCACTTT. The V call is TRBV5-1, the J call TRBJ1-6; 7 nucleotides align to TRBD1. The CDR3 contains 19 residues. V was clipped by 5 bases and J by 0 bases; unmatched bases: 14. CDR1 and CDR2 (germline): SGHRS, YFSETQ.

The rearrangement uses TRBV9 and TRBJ2-5; 9 nucleotides agree with TRBD1. The CDR3 has 16 residues. J lost 3 bases, V lost 4 bases, and 10 bases had no gene match. Germline-derived CDR1 and CDR2 are SGDLS and YYNGEE. CDR3 nucleotide sequence: TGTGCCAGCAGCCCAGGGACAGGGATGGGGAAAGAGACCCAGTACTTC. It yields the protein CASSPGTGMGKETQYF.

This clone was recorded a few times. J is TRBJ2-7 and V is TRBV7-8; TRBD2 agrees at 16 bases. There are 20 residues in the CDR3. The germline CDR1 and CDR2 sequences are SGHVS and FQNEAQ. The V segment lost 4 bases and the J segment 0 bases; nucleotides outside the gene matches: 12. The CDR3 coding sequence is TGTGCCAGCAGCTCCGGCCGGGGGACTAGCGGGAGGGAGAGCTCCTACGAGCAGTACTTC. It codes for CASSSGRGTSGRESSYEQYF.